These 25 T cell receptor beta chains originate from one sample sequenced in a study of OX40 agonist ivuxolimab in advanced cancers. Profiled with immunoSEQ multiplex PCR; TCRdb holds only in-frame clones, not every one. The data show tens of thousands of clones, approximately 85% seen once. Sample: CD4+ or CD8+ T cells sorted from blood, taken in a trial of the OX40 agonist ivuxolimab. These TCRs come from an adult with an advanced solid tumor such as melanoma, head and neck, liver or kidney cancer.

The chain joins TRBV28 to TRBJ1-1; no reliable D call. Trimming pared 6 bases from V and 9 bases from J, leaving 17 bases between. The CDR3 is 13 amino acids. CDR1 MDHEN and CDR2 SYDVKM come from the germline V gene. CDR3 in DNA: TGTGCCAGCAGGGGCCCGGCGGCGGGGAAAGCTTTCTTT. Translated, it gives CASRGPAAGKAFF.

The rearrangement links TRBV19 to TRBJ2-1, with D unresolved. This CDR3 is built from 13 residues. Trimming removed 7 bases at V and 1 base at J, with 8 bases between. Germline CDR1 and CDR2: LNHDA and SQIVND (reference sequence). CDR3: CASTGFSYNEQFF. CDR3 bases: TGTGCCAGTACTGGGTTTTCCTACAATGAGCAGTTCTTC.

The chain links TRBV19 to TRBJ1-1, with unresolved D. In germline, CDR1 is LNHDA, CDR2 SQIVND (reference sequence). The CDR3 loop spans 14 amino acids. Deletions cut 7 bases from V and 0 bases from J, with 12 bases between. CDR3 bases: TGTGCCAGTATCGGCAGGTCCTTGAACACTGAAGCTTTCTTT. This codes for CASIGRSLNTEAFF.

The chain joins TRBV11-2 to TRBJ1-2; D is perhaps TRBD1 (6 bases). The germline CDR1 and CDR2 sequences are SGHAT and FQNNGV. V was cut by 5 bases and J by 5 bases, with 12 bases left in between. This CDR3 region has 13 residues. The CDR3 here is CASSPPDSYGYTF. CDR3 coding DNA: TGTGCCAGCAGCCCACCGGACAGTTATGGCTACACCTTC.

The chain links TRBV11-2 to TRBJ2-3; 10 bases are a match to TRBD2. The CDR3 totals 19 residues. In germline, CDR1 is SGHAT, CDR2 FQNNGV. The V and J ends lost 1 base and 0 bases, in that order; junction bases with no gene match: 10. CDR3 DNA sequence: TGTGCCAGCAGCTTAGCGTGGTACCTAGCGGGAGCTAGCACAGATACGCAGTATTTT. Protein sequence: CASSLAWYLAGASTDTQYF.

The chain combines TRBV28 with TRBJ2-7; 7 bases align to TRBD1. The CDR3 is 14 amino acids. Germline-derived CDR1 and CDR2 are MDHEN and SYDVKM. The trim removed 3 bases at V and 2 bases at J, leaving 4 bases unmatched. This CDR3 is CASSFQGDTYEQYF. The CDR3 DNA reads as TGTGCCAGCAGTTTCCAGGGGGATACCTACGAGCAGTACTTC.

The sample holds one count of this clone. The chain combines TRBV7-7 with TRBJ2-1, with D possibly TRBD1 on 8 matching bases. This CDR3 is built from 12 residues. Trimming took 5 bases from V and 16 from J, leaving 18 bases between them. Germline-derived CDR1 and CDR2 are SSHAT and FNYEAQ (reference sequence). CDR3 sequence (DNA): TGTGCCAGCAGCGCCGACAGGGGACTAACCTTCTTC. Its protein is CASSADRGLTFF. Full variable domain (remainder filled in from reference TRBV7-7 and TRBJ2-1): GAGVSQSPRYKVTKRGQDVTLRCDPISSHATLYWYQQALGQGPEFLTYFNYEAQPDKSGLPSDRFSAERPEGSISTLTIQRTEQRDSAMYRCASSADRGLTFFGPGTRLTVL.

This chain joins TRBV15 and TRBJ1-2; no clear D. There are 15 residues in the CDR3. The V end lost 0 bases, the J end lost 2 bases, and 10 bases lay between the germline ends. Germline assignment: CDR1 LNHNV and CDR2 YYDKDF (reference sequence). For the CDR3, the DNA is TGTGCCACCAGCAGAGATCAGGCCGTAAACTATGGCTACACCTTC. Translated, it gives CATSRDQAVNYGYTF. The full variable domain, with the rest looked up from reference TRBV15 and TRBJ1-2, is DAMVIQNPRYQVTQFGKPVTLSCSQTLNHNVMYWYQQKSSQAPKLLFHYYDKDFNNEADTPDNFQSRRPNTSFCFLDIRSPGLGDTAMYLCATSRDQAVNYGYTFGSGTRLTVV.

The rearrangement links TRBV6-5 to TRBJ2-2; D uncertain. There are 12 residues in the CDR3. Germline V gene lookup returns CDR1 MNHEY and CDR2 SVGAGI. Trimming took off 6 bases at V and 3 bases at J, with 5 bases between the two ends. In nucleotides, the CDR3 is TGTGCCAGCAGGGTGTACACCGGGGAGCTGTTTTTT. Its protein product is CASRVYTGELFF.

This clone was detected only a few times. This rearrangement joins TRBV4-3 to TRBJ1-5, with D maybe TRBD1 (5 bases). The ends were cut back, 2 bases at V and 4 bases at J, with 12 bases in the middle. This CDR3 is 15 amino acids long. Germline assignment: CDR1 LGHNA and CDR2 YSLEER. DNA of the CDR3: TGCGCCAGCAGCCAAAACCTGGGGGTTAATCAGCCCCAGCATTTT. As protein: CASSQNLGVNQPQHF.

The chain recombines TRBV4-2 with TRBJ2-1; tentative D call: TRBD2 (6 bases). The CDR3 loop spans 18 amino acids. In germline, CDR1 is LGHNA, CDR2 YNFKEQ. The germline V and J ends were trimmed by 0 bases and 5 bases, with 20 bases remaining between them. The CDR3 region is CASSQDPLDSPGDNEQFF. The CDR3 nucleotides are TGTGCCAGCAGCCAAGATCCTTTGGACTCCCCGGGGGACAATGAGCAGTTCTTC.

CDR3: CASSLNGLGETQYF. The CDR3 bases are TGTGCCAGCAGCCTCAACGGACTGGGGGAGACCCAGTACTTC. The chain recombines TRBV7-9 with TRBJ2-5; TRBD2 is a possible D gene (5 bases). Germline V gives CDR1 SEHNR, CDR2 FQNEAQ (reference sequence). Trimming cost V 5 bases and J 5 bases, with 15 bases left between them. This CDR3 spans 14 amino acids.

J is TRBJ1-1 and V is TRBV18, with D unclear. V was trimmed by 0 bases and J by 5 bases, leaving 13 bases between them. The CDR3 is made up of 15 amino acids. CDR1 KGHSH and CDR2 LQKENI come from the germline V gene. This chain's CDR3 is CASSPPEERETEAFF. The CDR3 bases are TGTGCCAGCTCACCACCGGAAGAGCGTGAAACTGAAGCTTTCTTT.

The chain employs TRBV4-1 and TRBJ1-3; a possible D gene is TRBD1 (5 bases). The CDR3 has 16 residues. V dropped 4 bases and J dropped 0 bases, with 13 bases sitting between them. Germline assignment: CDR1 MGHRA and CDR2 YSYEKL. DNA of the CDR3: TGCGCCAGCAGCCCAGCTCTGGGACTCTCTGGAAACACCATATATTTT. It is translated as CASSPALGLSGNTIYF.

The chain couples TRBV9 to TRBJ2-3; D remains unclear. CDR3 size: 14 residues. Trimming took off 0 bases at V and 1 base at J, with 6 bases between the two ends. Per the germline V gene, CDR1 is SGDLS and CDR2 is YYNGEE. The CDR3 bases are TGTGCCAGCAGCGTAGGGGTTCGCACAGATACGCAGTATTTT. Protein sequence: CASSVGVRTDTQYF.

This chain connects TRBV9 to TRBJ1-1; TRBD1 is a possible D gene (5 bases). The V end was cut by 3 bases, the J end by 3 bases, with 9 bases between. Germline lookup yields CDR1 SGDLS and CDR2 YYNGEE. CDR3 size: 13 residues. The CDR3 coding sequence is TGTGCCAGCAGCGCCTCGGGGCACACTGAAGCTTTCTTT. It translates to CASSASGHTEAFF.

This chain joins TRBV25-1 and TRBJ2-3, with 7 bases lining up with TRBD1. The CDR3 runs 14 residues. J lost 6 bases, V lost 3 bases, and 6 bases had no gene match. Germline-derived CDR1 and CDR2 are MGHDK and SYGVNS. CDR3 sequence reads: CASSDHRGRDTQYF. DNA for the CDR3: TGTGCCAGCAGTGACCACAGGGGCAGGGATACGCAGTATTTT.

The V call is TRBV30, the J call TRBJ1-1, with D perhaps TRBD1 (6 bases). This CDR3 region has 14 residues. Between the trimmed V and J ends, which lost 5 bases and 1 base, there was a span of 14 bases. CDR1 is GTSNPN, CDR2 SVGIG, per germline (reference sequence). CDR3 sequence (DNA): TGTGCCTGGGACCCTATGACAGGGAACACTGAAGCTTTCTTT. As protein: CAWDPMTGNTEAFF.

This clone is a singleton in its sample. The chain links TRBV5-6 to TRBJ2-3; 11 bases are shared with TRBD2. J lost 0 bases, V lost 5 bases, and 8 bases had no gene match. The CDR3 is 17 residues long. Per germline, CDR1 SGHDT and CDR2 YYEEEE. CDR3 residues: CASRSASGGHSTDTQYF. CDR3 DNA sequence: TGTGCCAGCAGGTCGGCTAGCGGGGGGCATAGCACAGATACGCAGTATTTT.

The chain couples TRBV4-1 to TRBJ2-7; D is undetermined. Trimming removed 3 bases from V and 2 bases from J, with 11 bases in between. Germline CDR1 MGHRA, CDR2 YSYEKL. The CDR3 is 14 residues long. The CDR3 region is CASSQGGTTYEQYF. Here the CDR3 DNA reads TGCGCCAGCAGCCAGGGCGGAACTACCTACGAGCAGTACTTC.

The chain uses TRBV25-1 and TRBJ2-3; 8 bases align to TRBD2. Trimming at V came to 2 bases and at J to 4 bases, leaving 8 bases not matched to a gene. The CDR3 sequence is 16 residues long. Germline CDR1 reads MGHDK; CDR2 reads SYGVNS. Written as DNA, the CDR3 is TGTGCCAGCAGTGAAGGTTCGGGGGGGGCCGCAGATACGCAGTATTTT. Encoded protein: CASSEGSGGAADTQYF.

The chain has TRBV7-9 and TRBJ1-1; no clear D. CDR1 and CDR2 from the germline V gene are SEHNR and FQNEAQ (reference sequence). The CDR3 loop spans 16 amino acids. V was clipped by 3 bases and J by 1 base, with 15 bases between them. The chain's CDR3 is CASSFLNWAENTEAFF. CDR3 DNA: TGTGCCAGCAGCTTTTTGAATTGGGCGGAGAACACTGAAGCTTTCTTT.

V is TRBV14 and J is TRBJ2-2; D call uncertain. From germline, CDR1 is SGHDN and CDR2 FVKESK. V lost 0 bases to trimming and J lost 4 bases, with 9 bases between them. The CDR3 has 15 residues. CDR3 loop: CASSQDPEPTGELFF. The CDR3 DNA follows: TGTGCCAGCAGCCAAGATCCAGAGCCCACCGGGGAGCTGTTTTTT.

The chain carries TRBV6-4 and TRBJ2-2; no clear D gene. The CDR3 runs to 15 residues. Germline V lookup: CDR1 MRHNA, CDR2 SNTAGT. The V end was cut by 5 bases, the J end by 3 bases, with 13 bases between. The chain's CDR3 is CASSSSGYHTGELFF. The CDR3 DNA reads TGTGCCAGCAGTTCTTCCGGGTACCACACCGGGGAGCTGTTTTTT.

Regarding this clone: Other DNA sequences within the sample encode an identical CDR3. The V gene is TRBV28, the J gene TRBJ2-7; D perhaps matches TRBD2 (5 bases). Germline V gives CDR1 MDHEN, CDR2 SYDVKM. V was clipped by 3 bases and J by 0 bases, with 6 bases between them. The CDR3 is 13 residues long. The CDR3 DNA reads TGTGCCAGCAGTTTGGGGAGCTCCTACGAGCAGTACGTC. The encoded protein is CASSLGSSYEQYV.